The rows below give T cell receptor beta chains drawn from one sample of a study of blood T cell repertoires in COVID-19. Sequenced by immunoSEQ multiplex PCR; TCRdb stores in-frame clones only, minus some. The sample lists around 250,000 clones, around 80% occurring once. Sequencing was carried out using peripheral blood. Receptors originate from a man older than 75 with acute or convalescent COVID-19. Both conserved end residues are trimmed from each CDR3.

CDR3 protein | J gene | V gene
ASSFSQGDTQY | TRBJ2-3 | TRBV7-9
ASSLGQVTAEAF | TRBJ1-1 | TRBV3-1/TRBV3-2
ASSLAGAPHVDTQY | TRBJ2-3 | TRBV5-5
ATSSSNPGPAGGYT | TRBJ1-2 | TRBV15
AISGLAGISFRLVWQETQY | TRBJ2-5 | TRBV24-1
ASRGQGFNTEAF | TRBJ1-1 | TRBV2
ASSYSGAAVN | TRBJ1-1 | TRBV6-6
ASSPAAADQPQH | TRBJ1-5 | TRBV18
ASSSGRGNEQF | TRBJ2-1 | TRBV6-4
ASSLGAGNGETQY | TRBJ2-5 | TRBV5-1
ASSPRQGVEQY | TRBJ2-7 | TRBV7-2
ASSWTSGSSGETQY | TRBJ2-5 | TRBV6-6
ASSIFGTGGPTDTQY | TRBJ2-3 | TRBV19
ASSGRDRAYGYT | TRBJ1-2 | TRBV3-1/TRBV3-2
ASSDPRGGQFYGYT | TRBJ1-2 | TRBV28
ASTLKRTPGSAYEQY | TRBJ2-7 | TRBV2
ASSEASANTIY | TRBJ1-3 | TRBV6-1
ASSQGPLANEQF | TRBJ2-1 | TRBV4-2
ASSPSGTVNYGYT | TRBJ1-2 | TRBV5-8
AISEGTGGVETQY | TRBJ2-5 | TRBV10-3